This T cell receptor (beta chain) was recorded in a study of molecular identifiers for immune sequencing clone quantification. The study, taken as a whole, reports: Barcodes shared by identical TCR molecules could lead to underestimated sizes of highly expanded clones.

CDR1 and CDR2 from the germline V gene are LNHNV and YYDKDF (reference sequence). The CDR3 spans 16 residues. TCRdb redid the calling of the PCR reads with MiXCR, one entry per CDR3 protein. The sample consists of over 600,000 distinct CDR3 sequences, less than 20% of them appearing once. A note on this clonotype: Its antigen is currently unknown. Sequence at one end of the junction differs from germline and may be a read error.

The gene calls are TRBV15 and TRBJ2-7; D is perhaps TRBD1 (6 bases). This TCR came from a human donor in good health. Some libraries in this study had Jurkat cell RNA spiked in. The sample consisted of naive CD8+ T cells from blood, with Jurkat cell RNA spiked in. Noted subset: FACS-sorted CD8+CD4-CCR7+CD45RA+ naive T cells. In DNA form, the CDR3 reads TGTGACACCAGCAGTGCAGGACAGAGCAGCTCCTACGAGCAGTACTTC. Its protein product is CDTSSAGQSSSYEQYF.